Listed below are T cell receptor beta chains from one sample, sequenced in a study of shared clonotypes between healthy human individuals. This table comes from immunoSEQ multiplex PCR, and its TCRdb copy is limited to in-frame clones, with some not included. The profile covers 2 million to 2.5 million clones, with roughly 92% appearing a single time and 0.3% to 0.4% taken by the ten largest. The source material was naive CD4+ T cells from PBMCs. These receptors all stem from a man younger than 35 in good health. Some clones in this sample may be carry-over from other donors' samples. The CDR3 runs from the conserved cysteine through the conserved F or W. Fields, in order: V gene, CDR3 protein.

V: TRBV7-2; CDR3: CASSLNRASVGEQYF
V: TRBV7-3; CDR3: CASSVNTGELFF
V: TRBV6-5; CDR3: CASSYSGTRRNEQFF
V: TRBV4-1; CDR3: CASSLGLAASYEQYF
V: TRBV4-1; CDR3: CASSQVAGGNYNEQFF
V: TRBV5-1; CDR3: CASSLGAGGTYNEQFF
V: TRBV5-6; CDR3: CASSSSRLYYAYEQYF
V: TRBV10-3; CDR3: CAISEFSAQSSYNEQFF
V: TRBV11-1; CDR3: CASRSSFLHRDPLGEAFF
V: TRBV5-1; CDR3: CASNVGPVSSYEQYF